The clone carrying this T cell receptor (beta chain) was counted a few times. Its target is not known. The data originate from a study of T cells after yellow fever vaccination. This CDR3 comprises 13 residues. The 5'RACE template-switching step produced TCR cDNA and added a universal primer site and UMIs. TCRdb passed the 5' RACE reads through MiXCR, listing each CDR3 protein once. The data contain roughly 340,000 distinct CDR3 sequences, about 4% of them singletons. Whole-study results and caveats: Secondary responses were weaker yet peaked faster, day 5 versus 15.

This sequence was found in a man aged 18 to 30 who received the YFV17D yellow fever vaccine. This rearrangement joins TRBV21-1 to TRBJ2-1; the table's D call, TRBD1, has no DNA check behind it. TRBV21-1 constitutes a pseudogene. The specimen was PBMCs, collected 5 days after the yellow fever booster vaccination. CDR3 DNA sequence: TGTGCCAGCACCACAAGGGGGCCGGGTGAGCAGTTCTTC. This gives the protein CASTTRGPGEQFF.